The 27 T cell receptor beta chains below were found in one sample sequenced in a study of cytotoxic CD8 clonotypes in ibrutinib-treated CLL. Using immunoSEQ multiplex PCR, the repertoire was profiled, and TCRdb retains in-frame clones only, with some absent. The sample lists about 40,000 clones, less than 85% occurring once. This specimen consisted of PBMCs, obtained at disease progression, from a patient treated with ibrutinib. The receptors were sampled from a human donor with chronic lymphocytic leukemia.

Within the sample, this clone is large. The chain joins TRBV5-6 to TRBJ2-5, with 7 bases matching TRBD2. The CDR3 covers 14 residues. V lost 0 bases, J lost 1 base, and 0 bases stayed unmatched. Germline CDR1 SGHDT, CDR2 YYEEEE. The CDR3 here is CASSLGGGQETQYF. CDR3 coding DNA: TGTGCCAGCAGCTTGGGCGGGGGCCAAGAGACCCAGTACTTC.

V usage is TRBV5-1 and J usage is TRBJ2-5; D may match TRBD1 or TRBD2 (5 bases each). Germline assignment: CDR1 SGHRS and CDR2 YFSETQ. The germline V and J ends were trimmed by 1 base and 4 bases, with 17 bases remaining between them. The length of the CDR3 is 16 residues. The CDR3 region has the DNA TGCGCCAGCAGCTTGAGTTGGGGGTTGTTGGGAGAGACCCAGTACTTC. Protein sequence: CASSLSWGLLGETQYF.

The J gene is TRBJ2-5, the V gene TRBV5-1; no reliable D call. The V and J ends lost 0 bases and 3 bases respectively, with 6 bases between them. CDR3 size: 13 residues. Germline lookup yields CDR1 SGHRS and CDR2 YFSETQ. The CDR3 protein is CASSLAWEETQYF. The CDR3 nucleotides are TGCGCCAGCAGCTTGGCCTGGGAAGAGACCCAGTACTTC.

The V gene is TRBV27, the J gene TRBJ2-5, with 7 bases fitting TRBD2. Trimming cost V 5 bases and J 7 bases; bases outside gene matches: 25. Germline-derived CDR1 and CDR2 are MNHEY and SMNVEV (reference sequence). The CDR3 contains 19 residues. This chain's CDR3 is CASSPGSKTSSGWFGTQYF. The CDR3 DNA follows: TGTGCCAGCAGTCCCGGATCCAAGACTAGCTCCGGCTGGTTCGGGACCCAGTACTTC.

This chain links TRBV5-5 with TRBJ2-3; no reliable D call. The CDR3 totals 14 residues. With 0 bases removed from V and 6 bases from J, the gap between germline ends came to 11 bases. Germline loops: CDR1 SGHKS, CDR2 YYEKEE (reference sequence). In nucleotides, the CDR3 is TGTGCCAGCAGCTTGGGTATGGGATCGGATACGCAGTATTTT. Protein sequence: CASSLGMGSDTQYF.

The V call is TRBV9, the J call TRBJ2-2; 9 bases are shared with TRBD1. The germline V gene has CDR1 SGDLS and CDR2 YYNGEE. J lost 4 bases, V lost 2 bases, and 6 bases had no gene match. The CDR3 runs to 16 residues. The CDR3 region is CASSVDRGGLTGELFF. As DNA, the CDR3 is TGTGCCAGCAGCGTCGACAGGGGGGGACTCACCGGGGAGCTGTTTTTT.

The gene calls are TRBV10-3 and TRBJ1-1; D is ambiguous. CDR3 length equals 14 residues. Trimming removed 0 bases from V and 4 bases from J, with 9 bases in between. In germline, CDR1 is ENHRY, CDR2 SYGVKD. This CDR3 reads CAISESLKFTEAFF. CDR3 DNA: TGTGCCATCAGTGAGTCCTTAAAGTTCACTGAAGCTTTCTTT.

The J gene is TRBJ2-7, the V gene TRBV18; 7 bases fit TRBD2. J lost 2 bases, V lost 1 base, and 11 bases had no gene match. In germline, CDR1 is KGHSH, CDR2 LQKENI. The CDR3 spans 17 residues. CDR3 sequence reads: CASSPHSPGDYTYEQYF. DNA for the CDR3: TGTGCCAGCTCACCACATTCTCCGGGGGACTATACCTACGAGCAGTACTTC.

The chain has TRBV27 and TRBJ1-4; possible D gene TRBD1, 6 bases. Trimming left V 6 bases short and J 6 bases short, with 20 bases between. CDR1 and CDR2 (germline): MNHEY, SMNVEV (reference sequence). The CDR3 contains 16 residues. CDR3 DNA sequence: TGTGCCAGCAGAAGCGGGTTAGGGGGATTGTATGAAAAACTGTTTTTT. This sequence encodes CASRSGLGGLYEKLFF.

The chain employs TRBV6-5 and TRBJ2-5; 7 nucleotides line up with TRBD2. The length of the CDR3 is 15 residues. V shed 6 bases, J shed 6 bases, and the junction held 13 bases outside the gene matches. Germline lookup yields CDR1 MNHEY and CDR2 SVGAGI. The CDR3 spells CASSPLLGGGQTQYF. DNA for the CDR3: TGTGCCAGCAGCCCCCTCCTGGGGGGAGGGCAGACCCAGTACTTC.

This chain uses TRBV5-4 with TRBJ2-5; tentatively, D is TRBD1 or TRBD2 (5 bases each). The germline V and J ends were trimmed by 4 bases and 5 bases, with 18 bases remaining between them. Germline V CDR1 and CDR2: SGHNT, YYREEE (reference sequence). The CDR3 contains 15 residues. CDR3 DNA: TGTGCCAGCAGCCCAGGGACGGCCATAGGGGAGACCCAGTACTTC. As protein: CASSPGTAIGETQYF.

This chain links TRBV7-9 with TRBJ2-7; 9 bases match TRBD2. This CDR3 contains 16 residues. After removal of 0 bases from V and 2 bases from J, the junction contained 5 bases not matched to a gene. CDR1 SEHNR and CDR2 FQNEAQ come from the germline V gene (reference sequence). As DNA, the CDR3 is TGTGCCAGCAGCTTAGCTAGGACTAGCGAGACCTACGAGCAGTACTTC. This sequence encodes CASSLARTSETYEQYF.

This chain connects TRBV9 to TRBJ2-4, with 9 bases identical to TRBD1. V lost 3 bases, J lost 6 bases, and 7 bases stayed unmatched. The germline gives CDR1 SGDLS, CDR2 YYNGEE. The CDR3 has 15 amino acids. The CDR3 reads CASSEGTGFGNIQYF. Here the CDR3 DNA reads TGTGCCAGCAGCGAGGGGACAGGGTTCGGAAACATTCAGTACTTC.

This clone was seen a handful of times. The V gene is TRBV27, the J gene TRBJ2-1; D ambiguous. Germline V gene sequence: CDR1 MNHEY, CDR2 SMNVEV (reference sequence). This CDR3 has 14 amino acids. V dropped 2 bases and J dropped 7 bases, with 12 bases sitting between them. In DNA form, the CDR3 reads TGTGCCAGCAGTTTAGGTCCGATCGCGAATGAGCAGTTCTTC. Translated, it gives CASSLGPIANEQFF.

The count of this clone is one. The chain recombines TRBV14 with TRBJ2-1; D is perhaps TRBD2 (5 bases). Trimming took off 4 bases at V and 7 bases at J, with 23 bases between the two ends. Germline V lookup: CDR1 SGHDN, CDR2 FVKESK. This CDR3 comprises 17 residues. DNA of the CDR3: TGTGCCAGCAGCCCCATGGAAGACTACCCCGCCCGGAATGAGCAGTTCTTC. Amino acid sequence: CASSPMEDYPARNEQFF.

The rearrangement uses TRBV28 and TRBJ2-7, with 8 bases aligning to TRBD2. CDR3 length equals 17 residues. V lost 5 bases and J lost 2; bases outside the gene matches: 14. Looked up from germline, CDR1 is MDHEN and CDR2 is SYDVKM. Written as DNA, the CDR3 is TGTGCCAGCAGTCCCCCGGGGGGAACGGGAGGGACCTACGAGCAGTACTTC. This translates into CASSPPGGTGGTYEQYF.

This sequence joins TRBV4-1 and TRBJ1-1; perhaps TRBD1 as D (5 bases). Trimming removed 1 base at V and 0 bases at J, with 9 bases between. CDR3 size: 15 residues. Germline CDR1 reads MGHRA; CDR2 reads YSYEKL. The CDR3 coding sequence is TGCGCCAGCAGCCAAGTCGCAGGGATGAACACTGAAGCTTTCTTT. Amino acid sequence: CASSQVAGMNTEAFF.

The rearrangement joins TRBV4-1 to TRBJ2-1; 12 nucleotides agree with TRBD2. Germline V CDR1 and CDR2: MGHRA, YSYEKL. J lost 5 bases, V lost 0 bases, and 5 bases had no gene match. CDR3 length equals 17 residues. The CDR3: CASSQEGLAGLHNEQFF. CDR3 DNA: TGCGCCAGCAGCCAAGAAGGACTAGCGGGGTTACACAATGAGCAGTTCTTC.

This chain uses TRBV5-1 with TRBJ2-3; 8 bases agree with TRBD2. The CDR3 spans 18 residues. Germline V gene sequence: CDR1 SGHRS, CDR2 YFSETQ. V lost 3 bases, J lost 7 bases, and 19 bases stayed unmatched. In DNA form, the CDR3 reads TGCGCCAGCAGCTGGAATCGAAAAGCGGGAGAACCGGGGAATACGCAGTATTTT. Protein sequence: CASSWNRKAGEPGNTQYF.

The chain carries TRBV19 and TRBJ1-1; D might be TRBD1 (5 bases). V lost 1 base to trimming and J lost 0 bases, with 6 bases between them. CDR1 and CDR2 (germline): LNHDA, SQIVND (reference sequence). The CDR3 contains 14 residues. The CDR3 spells CASSIGQLNTEAFF. In DNA form, the CDR3 reads TGTGCCAGTAGTATAGGACAGTTGAACACTGAAGCTTTCTTT. Looking up the rest from reference TRBV19 and TRBJ1-1 gives the full variable domain: DGGITQSPKYLFRKEGQNVTLSCEQNLNHDAMYWYRQDPGQGLRLIYYSQIVNDFQKGDIAEGYSVSREKKESFPLTVTSAQKNPTAFYLCASSIGQLNTEAFFGQGTRLTVV.

The chain combines TRBV5-1 with TRBJ1-2; 12 bases fit TRBD1. This CDR3 is built from 15 residues. Germline V gene data show CDR1 as SGHRS and CDR2 as YFSETQ. The J segment lost 8 bases and the V segment lost 0 bases, leaving 5 bases of the junction unmatched. The CDR3 loop reads CASSLAGTGGLGYTF. The CDR3 DNA is TGCGCCAGCAGCTTGGCCGGGACAGGGGGCTTGGGCTACACCTTC.

In DNA form, the CDR3 reads TGTGCCAGCAGTGTCCTAAGACAAGTTAACTATGGCTACACCTTC. Translated: CASSVLRQVNYGYTF. The chain employs TRBV2 and TRBJ1-2; D is unresolved. Looked up from germline, CDR1 is SNHLY and CDR2 is FYNNEI. V was trimmed by 4 bases and J by 1 base, leaving 13 bases between them. The CDR3 totals 15 residues. Full variable domain (outside the CDR3, taken from reference TRBV2 and TRBJ1-2): EPEVTQTPSHQVTQMGQEVILRCVPISNHLYFYWYRQILGQKVEFLVSFYNNEISEKSEIFDDQFSVERPDGSNFTLKIRSTKLEDSAMYFCASSVLRQVNYGYTFGSGTRLTVV.

The CDR3 DNA sequence: TGTGCCAGCAGCGAAGACAGTTATAGCAATCAGCCCCAGCATTTT. Protein: CASSEDSYSNQPQHF. The chain recombines TRBV7-2 with TRBJ1-5, with a tentative D call TRBD1 (5 bases). The V gene's germline CDR1 is SGHTA and CDR2 FQGNSA. The CDR3 has 15 amino acids. V was shortened by 5 bases and J by 0 bases, with 11 bases between the two germline ends.

About this clone itself: One end of the junction varies from germline; a read error may be responsible. The genes are TRBV6-1 and TRBJ2-5; 9 bases are a match to TRBD2. Germline loops: CDR1 MNHNS, CDR2 SASEGT. The CDR3 contains 16 residues. CDR3 DNA: TGTGCCAGCAGTGAAGCCGGGGGTCTGGGCGGGAGGGCTCAAAACTTC. Encoded protein: CASSEAGGLGGRAQNF.

V usage is TRBV19 and J usage is TRBJ2-2; D unclear. The CDR3 runs to 15 residues. Trimming removed 5 bases from V and 0 bases from J, with 10 bases in between. CDR1 and CDR2 (germline): LNHDA, SQIVND (reference sequence). The CDR3 DNA reads as TGTGCCAGTAGTCCGCCCACAGCGAACACCGGGGAGCTGTTTTTT. It is translated as CASSPPTANTGELFF.

The chain couples TRBV9 to TRBJ2-5; 10 nucleotides agree with TRBD1. The CDR3 runs 16 residues. The germline V gene encodes CDR1 SGDLS and CDR2 YYNGEE. The junction had 6 bases not matched to a gene; V was cut back by 3 bases and J by 1 base. CDR3 coding DNA: TGTGCCAGCAGCGCTCGACAGGGGGCCCTCCAAGAGACCCAGTACTTC. Translating it yields CASSARQGALQETQYF.

Details on this clone: The germline gene is not matched at one end of the junction; a read error may be the cause. The chain joins TRBV7-7 to TRBJ1-1; D gene uncertain. Per germline, CDR1 SSHAT and CDR2 FNYEAQ (reference sequence). The CDR3 consists of 14 residues. CDR3 nucleotides: TGTGCTAGCAGCAAGCAGGACCAGAACACTGAAGCTTTCTTT. This gives the protein CASSKQDQNTEAFF. Using reference TRBV7-7 and TRBJ1-1 for the parts outside the CDR3, the full variable domain is GAGVSQSPRYKVTKRGQDVTLRCDPISSHATLYWYQQALGQGPEFLTYFNYEAQPDKSGLPSDRFSAERPEGSISTLTIQRTEQRDSAMYRCASSKQDQNTEAFFGQGTRLTVV.